Below, 9 T cell receptor beta chains from the same sample are listed, as sequenced in a study of T cells in Graves' hyperthyroidism and ophthalmopathy. What was amplified from RNA transcripts were TCR beta CDR3 regions. First-round RT-PCR of the TCR CDR3 relied on the HTBI primer set. Using its own MiXCR run on the multiplex PCR reads, TCRdb lists one record per CDR3 protein. Of 660,000 or so distinct CDR3 sequences in the sample, just under 45% were seen once. Sequences were obtained from peripheral blood or thyroid tissue (not recorded which). Receptors were obtained from an adult man with Graves' disease, either hyperthyroidism or ophthalmopathy (not recorded which).

Only a few counts were recorded for this clonotype. The genes are TRBV2 and TRBJ2-7; 7 bases are shared with TRBD1. Unmatched junction bases numbered 20, after V lost 11 bases and J lost 4 bases. This CDR3 is built from 16 residues. CDR1 and CDR2 (germline): SNHLY, FYNNEI. The CDR3 DNA follows: TGTGCCCAAACCAAAGACGACCGGGACAGACCTTACGAGCAGTACTTC. This translates into CAQTKDDRDRPYEQYF.

The V gene is TRBV25-1, the J gene TRBJ2-5; 10 bases are a match to TRBD2. The J segment lost 1 base and the V segment lost 6 bases, leaving 11 bases of the junction unmatched. The germline V gene encodes CDR1 MGHDK and CDR2 SYGVNS. The CDR3 has 17 residues. CDR3 DNA: TGTGCCAGCAGCACATGGACTAGCGGCAACCCCCAAGAGACCCAGTACTTC. This sequence encodes CASSTWTSGNPQETQYF. The whole variable domain, remainder taken from reference TRBV25-1 and TRBJ2-5, is EADIYQTPRYLVIGTGKKITLECSQTMGHDKMYWYQQDPGMELHLIHYSYGVNSTEKGDLSSESTVSRIRTEHFPLTLESARPSHTSQYLCASSTWTSGNPQETQYFGPGTRLLVL.

Concerning this clonotype: At one of its ends the junction is not consistent with the germline gene, which may arise from a read error. The chain has TRBV14 and TRBJ1-2; D remains ambiguous. The CDR3 consists of 15 residues. Germline CDR1 is SGHDN and CDR2 is FVKESK. CDR3 bases: TGTGCCAGCAGCCAAGATCGGGGTGCGGGCTATGGCCACACCTTC. It translates to CASSQDRGAGYGHTF. The full variable domain, completed using reference TRBV14 and TRBJ1-2, is EAGVTQFPSHSVIEKGQTVTLRCDPISGHDNLYWYRRVMGKEIKFLLHFVKESKQDESGMPNNRFLAERTGGTYSTLKVQPAELEDSGVYFCASSQDRGAGYGHTFGSGTRLTVV.

This chain links TRBV25-1 with TRBJ1-2; no firm D call. The CDR3 runs to 13 residues. Trimming left V 8 bases short and J 2 bases short, with 12 bases between. Germline V gene data show CDR1 as MGHDK and CDR2 as SYGVNS. The DNA for the CDR3 is TGTGCCAGCGTTGAGACCGGGAACTATGGCTACACCTTC. This gives the protein CASVETGNYGYTF.

V is TRBV29-1 and J is TRBJ2-7; D perhaps matches TRBD1 (5 bases). V lost 8 bases and J lost 3, with 17 bases in between. The CDR3 extends over 13 amino acids. Germline CDR1 reads SQVTM; CDR2 reads ANQGSEA. In nucleotides, the CDR3 is TGCAGCCAGGGCGTGACAGCAATCTACGAGCAGTACTTC. As protein: CSQGVTAIYEQYF.

The chain combines TRBV2 with TRBJ1-2; 7 nucleotides line up with TRBD1. Germline V lookup: CDR1 SNHLY, CDR2 FYNNEI. There are 13 residues in the CDR3. Unmatched junction bases numbered 7, after V lost 6 bases and J lost 6 bases. CDR3 sequence reads: CASSDDREDGYTF. Here the CDR3 DNA reads TGTGCCAGCAGCGATGACAGGGAAGATGGCTACACCTTC.

The chain uses TRBV2 and TRBJ2-5; unclear D gene. Germline lookup yields CDR1 SNHLY and CDR2 FYNNEI. This CDR3 is 14 amino acids long. The CDR3 protein is CAMIRPTVRETQYF. The CDR3, as DNA: TGTGCTATGATTCGACCGACCGTCCGAGAGACCCAGTACTTC.

This clonotype was observed a handful of times. This chain connects TRBV7-9 to TRBJ2-2; D unclear. Per the germline V gene, CDR1 is SEHNR and CDR2 is FQNEAQ (reference sequence). The CDR3 loop spans 13 amino acids. V dropped 5 bases and J dropped 6 bases, with 10 bases sitting between them. The chain's CDR3 is CASSHLGAGELFF. Written as DNA, the CDR3 is TGTGCCAGCAGCCATCTGGGCGCCGGGGAGCTGTTTTTT.

The V gene is TRBV2, the J gene TRBJ1-4, with 7 positions matching TRBD1. V shed 4 bases and J 8 bases; nucleotides not matched to a gene: 13. CDR3 length: 16 amino acids. CDR1 SNHLY and CDR2 FYNNEI come from the germline V gene. Here the CDR3 reads CASSGGWQGGGEKLFF. The CDR3 DNA reads as TGTGCCAGCAGTGGGGGTTGGCAGGGGGGAGGGGAAAAACTGTTTTTT.